These 22 T cell receptor beta chains share one sample of origin, sequenced in a study of blood T cell repertoires in COVID-19. Sequencing was performed with immunoSEQ multiplex PCR; in TCRdb, only in-frame clones are kept and a portion is missing. The sample holds 100,000 to 140,000 clones, roughly 90% seen once. The specimen was peripheral blood. The origin of the receptors is a man aged 35-49 years with active or convalescent COVID-19.

This clone has a single count. This sequence joins TRBV7-6 and TRBJ2-3, with 10 bases aligning to TRBD1. The CDR3 sequence is 15 residues long. V was clipped by 5 bases and J by 4 bases; unmatched bases: 6. Germline V gene lookup returns CDR1 SGHVS and CDR2 FNYEAQ. The CDR3 sequence is CASSPGQGRPDTQYF. Here the CDR3 DNA reads TGTGCCAGCAGCCCGGGACAGGGGCGCCCAGATACGCAGTATTTT.

The chain couples TRBV7-3 to TRBJ1-5; 7 nucleotides agree with TRBD1. This CDR3 has 16 residues. J gave up 2 bases and V 2 bases, and 6 bases lay outside the gene matches. In germline, CDR1 is SGHTA, CDR2 FQGTGA. This chain's CDR3 is CASSLVDRDGNQPQHF. CDR3 bases: TGTGCCAGCAGCTTAGTAGACAGGGACGGCAATCAGCCCCAGCATTTT.

The rearrangement joins TRBV19 to TRBJ1-2; 8 nucleotides align to TRBD1. Germline assignment: CDR1 LNHDA and CDR2 SQIVND (reference sequence). CDR3 length: 14 residues. Trimming cost V 6 bases and J 4 bases; bases outside gene matches: 7. The CDR3 DNA sequence: TGTGCCAGTAGCAGGGGGCCAGGACTCTATGGCTACACCTTC. Encoded protein: CASSRGPGLYGYTF.

V gene TRBV6-5 combines with J gene TRBJ1-1; 11 bases align to TRBD1. The J segment lost 6 bases and the V segment lost 6 bases, leaving 6 bases of the junction unmatched. This CDR3 contains 14 residues. Germline-derived CDR1 and CDR2 are MNHEY and SVGAGI. The CDR3 reads CASRAGTGGPEAFF. As DNA, the CDR3 is TGTGCCAGCAGGGCCGGGACAGGGGGTCCTGAAGCTTTCTTT.

The chain uses TRBV7-9 and TRBJ2-5; maybe TRBD2 (6 bases). V was pared by 5 bases and J by 5 bases, with 15 bases between. CDR3 length: 14 amino acids. CDR1 is SEHNR and CDR2 is FQNEAQ in the germline V gene (reference sequence). The CDR3: CASSPGTPGETQYF. The CDR3 DNA is TGTGCCAGCAGCCCGGGGACTCCTGGGGAGACCCAGTACTTC.

The V and J genes are TRBV10-1 and TRBJ2-1, with TRBD2 matching 12 bases. Germline V CDR1 and CDR2: WNHNN, SYGVQD (reference sequence). The ends lost 2 bases at V and 2 bases at J; junction bases unmatched: 13. This CDR3 has 20 amino acids. DNA for the CDR3: TGCGCCAGCAGTGAGGTAGGCGGACTAGCGGGAACAAACCCCTACAATGAGCAGTTCTTC. Protein: CASSEVGGLAGTNPYNEQFF.

This chain uses TRBV9 with TRBJ2-7; a possible D gene is TRBD2 (5 bases). The germline V gene encodes CDR1 SGDLS and CDR2 YYNGEE. V gave up 4 bases and J gave up 6 bases, with 20 bases separating them. The CDR3 totals 15 residues. The CDR3 DNA follows: TGTGCCAGCAGCACGAGCGGCCTAGATAGTCCCGAGCAGTACTTC. As protein: CASSTSGLDSPEQYF.

The V gene is TRBV5-1, the J gene TRBJ1-6; the D gene is possibly TRBD1 (6 bases). The V end was cut by 6 bases, the J end by 0 bases, with 10 bases between. Germline loops: CDR1 SGHRS, CDR2 YFSETQ. The CDR3 has 15 residues. In DNA, the CDR3 is TGCGCCAGCACACAGGACAGCTCCTATAATTCACCCCTCCACTTT. It is translated as CASTQDSSYNSPLHF.

This chain uses TRBV19 with TRBJ2-2; D is ambiguous. The CDR3 has 12 residues. V was trimmed by 3 bases and J by 6 bases, leaving 5 bases between them. Per the germline V gene, CDR1 is LNHDA and CDR2 is SQIVND (reference sequence). The CDR3 nucleotides are TGTGCCAGTAGTATGGGCGCCGGGGAGCTGTTTTTT. Its protein product is CASSMGAGELFF. The variable domain in full, with the rest retrieved from reference TRBV19 and TRBJ2-2, is DGGITQSPKYLFRKEGQNVTLSCEQNLNHDAMYWYRQDPGQGLRLIYYSQIVNDFQKGDIAEGYSVSREKKESFPLTVTSAQKNPTAFYLCASSMGAGELFFGEGSRLTVL.

This clone was detected only once. The CDR3: CASSLMGLNTEAFF. CDR3 bases: TGTGCCAGCAGCTTAATGGGGCTAAACACTGAAGCTTTCTTT. The V gene is TRBV7-3, the J gene TRBJ1-1; D perhaps matches TRBD1 (5 bases). The V end lost 1 base, the J end lost 2 bases, and 8 bases lay between the germline ends. Germline CDR1 reads SGHTA; CDR2 reads FQGTGA. The CDR3 runs 14 residues.

V and J are TRBV10-2 and TRBJ1-6; TRBD1 matches 7 bases. Germline V gene data show CDR1 as WSHSY and CDR2 as SAAADI. The ends lost 2 bases at V and 10 bases at J; junction bases unmatched: 11. This CDR3 has 16 amino acids. The chain's CDR3 is CASSEDRVALGSPLHF. CDR3 sequence (DNA): TGCGCCAGCAGTGAGGACAGGGTCGCCCTTGGATCACCCCTCCACTTT.

The J gene is TRBJ2-7, the V gene TRBV9; D gene unclear. Per germline, CDR1 SGDLS and CDR2 YYNGEE. The V end was cut by 0 bases, the J end by 0 bases, with 7 bases between. The CDR3 has 14 residues. In nucleotides, the CDR3 is TGTGCCAGCAGCGTAGTTCCGGGCTCCTACGAGCAGTACTTC. Translation: CASSVVPGSYEQYF.

The V gene is TRBV5-1, the J gene TRBJ1-4; 9 bases fit TRBD1. Germline V gives CDR1 SGHRS, CDR2 YFSETQ. V gave up 4 bases and J gave up 8 bases; unmatched junction bases: 9. CDR3 length: 15 residues. In nucleotides, the CDR3 is TGCGCCAGCAGCCATGGGGACAGGGTCGGAGAAAAACTGTTTTTT. This gives the protein CASSHGDRVGEKLFF.

The V and J genes are TRBV11-1 and TRBJ2-3, with D tentatively TRBD1 (6 bases). V lost 5 bases and J 2 bases, leaving 14 bases between the germline ends. The CDR3 is made up of 15 amino acids. CDR1 is SGHAT and CDR2 is FQDESV in the germline V gene (reference sequence). CDR3 sequence (DNA): TGTGCCAGCAGCAGACAGGAGTTATCCACAGATACGCAGTATTTT. Its translation: CASSRQELSTDTQYF.

The V call is TRBV19, the J call TRBJ2-1; D remains ambiguous. CDR3 length: 11 residues. Trimming stripped 6 bases from V and 4 bases from J, with 4 bases between. Germline values: CDR1 LNHDA, CDR2 SQIVND (reference sequence). CDR3 coding DNA: TGTGCCAGTAGCCGGTACAATGAGCAGTTCTTC. Its protein is CASSRYNEQFF. The entire variable domain, with the rest obtained from reference TRBV19 and TRBJ2-1, is as follows: DGGITQSPKYLFRKEGQNVTLSCEQNLNHDAMYWYRQDPGQGLRLIYYSQIVNDFQKGDIAEGYSVSREKKESFPLTVTSAQKNPTAFYLCASSRYNEQFFGPGTRLTVL.

The chain joins TRBV25-1 to TRBJ2-1; D may be TRBD1 (6 bases). This CDR3 region has 13 residues. Between the trimmed V and J ends, which lost 2 bases and 5 bases, there was a span of 7 bases. Looked up from germline, CDR1 is MGHDK and CDR2 is SYGVNS. The CDR3 spells CASSEQGNNEQFF. The DNA for the CDR3 is TGTGCCAGCAGTGAACAGGGGAACAATGAGCAGTTCTTC.

The chain has TRBV30 and TRBJ1-3; no firm D call. Looked up from germline, CDR1 is GTSNPN and CDR2 is SVGIG (reference sequence). The CDR3 is 10 residues long. V was trimmed by 7 bases and J by 4 bases, leaving 5 bases between them. The CDR3 spells CASEGNTIYF. The CDR3, as DNA: TGTGCCTCGGAGGGAAACACCATATATTTT.

The chain is built from TRBV5-1 and TRBJ2-2; TRBD2 might be the D (5 bases). Trimming cost V 5 bases and J 0 bases, with 8 bases left between them. The germline V gene encodes CDR1 SGHRS and CDR2 YFSETQ. This CDR3 spans 14 amino acids. CDR3 nucleotides: TGCGCCAGCAGGCAGGACTCGAACACCGGGGAGCTGTTTTTT. Encoded protein: CASRQDSNTGELFF.

This clone was recorded once. The J gene is TRBJ2-2, the V gene TRBV13; 7 positions agree with TRBD1. CDR3 length equals 15 residues. Germline V gene sequence: CDR1 PRHDT, CDR2 FYEKMQ (reference sequence). V was pared by 5 bases and J by 5 bases, with 8 bases of the junction left unmatched. CDR3 amino acids: CASSLRRRGTGELFF. CDR3 nucleotides: TGTGCCAGCAGCCTTCGACGCAGGGGGACCGGGGAGCTGTTTTTT.

The chain combines TRBV19 with TRBJ1-4, with D possibly being TRBD1 (6 bases). CDR1 is LNHDA, CDR2 SQIVND, per germline (reference sequence). This CDR3 is 15 amino acids long. V lost 4 bases to trimming and J lost 6 bases, with 15 bases between them. The CDR3 loop reads CASSNPRGGDEKLFF. CDR3 sequence (DNA): TGTGCCAGTAGTAATCCCCGAGGGGGGGATGAAAAACTGTTTTTT.

This clone showed up just a few times. The chain carries TRBV10-3 and TRBJ2-2; weak D call: TRBD2 (5 bases). The germline V gene has CDR1 ENHRY and CDR2 SYGVKD. This CDR3 contains 16 residues. V was clipped by 11 bases and J by 3 bases, with 22 bases between them. CDR3 DNA: TGTGCCGTCCTACTTATTGAGGGCCAGGACACCGGGGAGCTGTTTTTT. Protein product: CAVLLIEGQDTGELFF.

The table lists this clone with a few counts. V and J are TRBV28 and TRBJ1-5; no definite D call. The CDR3 has 14 residues. CDR1 is MDHEN, CDR2 SYDVKM, per germline. V lost 3 bases to trimming and J lost 2 bases, with 8 bases between them. CDR3 sequence: CASSLSVGNQPQHF. The DNA for the CDR3 is TGTGCCAGCAGTTTGTCAGTGGGCAATCAGCCCCAGCATTTT.